The 8 T cell receptor beta chains given below trace back to one sample, sequenced in a study of cytomegalovirus exposure and HLA in healthy donors (dated by TCRdb to about 2017). Receptors were amplified or captured by the immunoSEQ multiplex PCR assay. For the multiplex PCR, a mixture combining 60 forward primers for TCR Vbeta segments and 13 reverse primers for TCR Jbeta segments was used. This immuneACCESS table, as held by TCRdb, lists in-frame sequences with V and J called but not all clones. Of the missing ones, under half trace to an unresolved V gene in checked studies; the others have no known cause. The sample's table covers roughly 120,000 clones. Around 2.9% of the sample is in the top ten clones. Input material: PBMCs. These receptors originate from a man younger than 45 in good health and CMV-seronegative.

CDR3 bases: TGTGCCAGCAGTTCACAGGGGTACTCCTACGAGCAGTACTTC. Translating gives CASSSQGYSYEQYF. The gene calls are TRBV28 and TRBJ2-7, with 7 bases matching TRBD1. Germline V gives CDR1 MDHEN, CDR2 SYDVKM. Losses at the gene ends were 4 bases for V and 0 bases for J; bases not matched to a gene: 3. The CDR3 loop spans 14 amino acids.

The chain recombines TRBV27 with TRBJ1-4; D possibly corresponds to TRBD1 (6 bases). Trimming removed 4 bases at V and 8 bases at J, with 14 bases between. Per the germline V gene, CDR1 is MNHEY and CDR2 is SMNVEV (reference sequence). The CDR3 is 14 amino acids. CDR3 sequence: CASSSRDMGEKLFF. CDR3 DNA sequence: TGTGCCAGCAGTTCCCGGGACATGGGGGAAAAACTGTTTTTT.

V usage is TRBV5-4 and J usage is TRBJ2-7; 8 positions match TRBD1. With 4 bases clipped from V and 0 bases from J, the junction kept 12 bases outside the gene matches. Looked up from germline, CDR1 is SGHNT and CDR2 is YYREEE (reference sequence). The CDR3 totals 17 residues. This CDR3 reads CASSARGQEPFSYEQYF. In nucleotides, the CDR3 is TGTGCCAGCAGCGCCCGGGGACAGGAGCCATTCTCCTACGAGCAGTACTTC.

The chain combines TRBV6-1 with TRBJ1-2; the D gene is possibly TRBD1 (5 bases). Germline V gene data show CDR1 as MNHNS and CDR2 as SASEGT. V was clipped by 6 bases and J by 3 bases, with 14 bases between them. The CDR3 covers 14 residues. CDR3 sequence: CASSPREGDYGYTF. For the CDR3, the DNA is TGTGCCAGCAGCCCCCGTGAAGGGGACTATGGCTACACCTTC.

This chain uses TRBV4-1 with TRBJ2-7, with 7 bases identical to TRBD2. The germline gives CDR1 MGHRA, CDR2 YSYEKL. The V gene end was trimmed by 1 base and the J gene end by 4 bases; junction bases not matched to a gene: 1. The CDR3 sequence is 13 residues long. This CDR3 reads CASSQVLAYEQYF. CDR3 nucleotides: TGCGCCAGCAGCCAAGTACTAGCGTACGAGCAGTACTTC.

The gene calls are TRBV6-6 and TRBJ2-7, with D perhaps matching TRBD1 (6 bases). Germline lookup yields CDR1 MNHNY and CDR2 SVGAGI (reference sequence). With 4 bases removed from V and 3 bases from J, the gap between germline ends came to 16 bases. This CDR3 comprises 15 residues. The CDR3: CASSSRLGADYEQYF. CDR3 bases: TGTGCCAGCAGTTCCCGTCTGGGGGCCGACTACGAGCAGTACTTC.

V gene TRBV5-1 combines with J gene TRBJ2-4, with 7 bases identical to TRBD2. This CDR3 contains 15 residues. Germline CDR1 SGHRS, CDR2 YFSETQ. The V and J ends lost 3 bases and 5 bases, in that order; junction bases with no gene match: 8. In DNA form, the CDR3 reads TGCGCCAGCAGCTCGGGGGGAGGGGATCAAAACATTCAGTACTTC. It translates to CASSSGGGDQNIQYF. The full variable domain, its missing parts supplied by reference TRBV5-1 and TRBJ2-4, is KAGVTQTPRYLIKTRGQQVTLSCSPISGHRSVSWYQQTPGQGLQFLFEYFSETQRNKGNFPGRFSGRQFSNSRSEMNVSTLELGDSALYLCASSSGGGDQNIQYFGAGTRLSVL.

The V and J genes are TRBV5-1 and TRBJ2-3; 9 bases map to TRBD2. The CDR3 length is 15 residues. Trimming took 2 bases from V and 2 from J; bases not matched to a gene: 3. The V gene's germline CDR1 is SGHRS and CDR2 YFSETQ. The CDR3 coding sequence is TGCGCCAGCAGCTTTAGCGGGAGCCTCACAGATACGCAGTATTTT. It translates to CASSFSGSLTDTQYF.